This T cell receptor beta chain was documented in a study of cytomegalovirus exposure and HLA in healthy donors. This clone was detected once. Its target is unknown. General study points: Reports indicated that the classifier achieved high specificity and sensitivity in diagnosing cytomegalovirus status.

This PCR relied on a set of 60 Vbeta primers and 13 Jbeta primers. In the study's own analysis: Later analysis identified 80 million to 90 million unique TCR beta chains, about 12 million shared. Sequencing was performed with immunoSEQ multiplex PCR; in TCRdb, only in-frame clones are kept and a portion is missing. From that table come the V and J calls and clone size; the DNA was used to work out D and trimming. The sample lists some 190,000 clones, about nine tenths occurring once. Donors counted as nominally healthy when sampled, yet unrecorded immune exposures were likely. The length of the CDR3 is 11 residues. V shed 11 bases and J 7 bases; nucleotides not matched to a gene: 1. Germline V gene data show CDR1 as ENHRY and CDR2 as SYGVKD.

The rearrangement joins TRBV10-3 to TRBJ2-1; 11 bases fit TRBD2. The origin of this receptor is a boy aged 2-15 years in good health and CMV-seronegative. The sample consisted of PBMCs. The CDR3, as DNA: TGTGCCGGGACTAGCGGTAATGAGCAGTTCTTC. It translates to CAGTSGNEQFF.